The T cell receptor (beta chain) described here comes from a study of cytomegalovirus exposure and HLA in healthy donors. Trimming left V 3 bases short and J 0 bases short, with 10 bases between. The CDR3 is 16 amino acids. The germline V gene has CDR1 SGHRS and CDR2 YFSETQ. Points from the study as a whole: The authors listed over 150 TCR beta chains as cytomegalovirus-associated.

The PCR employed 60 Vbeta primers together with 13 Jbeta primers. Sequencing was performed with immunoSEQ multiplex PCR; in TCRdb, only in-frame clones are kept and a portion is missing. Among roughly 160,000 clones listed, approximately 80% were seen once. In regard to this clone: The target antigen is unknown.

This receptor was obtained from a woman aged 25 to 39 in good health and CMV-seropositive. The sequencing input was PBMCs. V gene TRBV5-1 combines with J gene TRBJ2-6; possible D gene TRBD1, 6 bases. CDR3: CASSWGHPSGANVLTF. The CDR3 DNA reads TGCGCCAGCAGCTGGGGACACCCCTCTGGGGCCAACGTCCTGACTTTC. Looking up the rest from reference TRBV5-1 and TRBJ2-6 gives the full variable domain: KAGVTQTPRYLIKTRGQQVTLSCSPISGHRSVSWYQQTPGQGLQFLFEYFSETQRNKGNFPGRFSGRQFSNSRSEMNVSTLELGDSALYLCASSWGHPSGANVLTFGAGSRLTVL.